A single sample is the source of the 21 T cell receptor beta chains below, sequenced in a study of spatial heterogeneity in lung cancer. Each CDR3 protein gets one entry after TCRdb re-called the 5' RACE reads with MiXCR. This table has about 23,000 distinct CDR3 sequences, 4% to 5% appearing once. The time point: sample taken at primary tumor resection. The sequences come from PBMCs, collected at surgery. All receptors come from a male donor with early-stage non-small cell lung cancer.

This clonotype was recorded at least ten times. The genes are TRBV2 and TRBJ1-5, with 10 bases lining up with TRBD1. Looked up from germline, CDR1 is SNHLY and CDR2 is FYNNEI. This CDR3 spans 14 amino acids. J lost 7 bases, V lost 6 bases, and 6 bases had no gene match. The CDR3 DNA is TGTGCCAGCAGCGGGACAGGGGCGAGGCAGCCCCAGCATTTT. Amino acids: CASSGTGARQPQHF.

This clonotype was seen repeatedly, ten times or more. The rearrangement uses TRBV7-9 and TRBJ1-6; the match to TRBD1 covers 9 bases. The CDR3 is 16 residues long. Germline trimming cut 4 bases from V and 3 bases from J; bases unmatched to any gene: 4. In germline, CDR1 is SEHNR, CDR2 FQNEAQ (reference sequence). The CDR3 nucleotides are TGTGCCAGCAGCTCGGGACAGGGCTTCTATAATTCACCCCTCCACTTT. Protein sequence: CASSSGQGFYNSPLHF. Variable domain in full (rest from reference TRBV7-9 and TRBJ1-6): DTGVSQNPRHKITKRGQNVTFRCDPISEHNRLYWYRQTLGQGPEFLTYFQNEAQLEKSRLLSDRFSAERPKGSFSTLEIQRTEQGDSAMYLCASSSGQGFYNSPLHFGNGTRLTVT.

This clonotype appeared many times. The DNA for the CDR3 is TGTGCCAGCATCGGGGGGGGCGGCCAAGAGACCCAGTACTTC. Translation: CASIGGGGQETQYF. V usage is TRBV2 and J usage is TRBJ2-5; 8 nucleotides match TRBD2. This CDR3 region has 14 residues. J was trimmed by 1 base and V by 7 bases; bases with no gene match: 5. CDR1 is SNHLY and CDR2 is FYNNEI in the germline V gene.

This clonotype was observed at least ten times. The chain has TRBV7-8 and TRBJ2-1; 8 bases agree with TRBD2. CDR3 length equals 20 residues. Germline lookup yields CDR1 SGHVS and CDR2 FQNEAQ. V gave up 3 bases and J gave up 9 bases; unmatched junction bases: 25. CDR3 coding DNA: TGTGCCAGCAGCTTGAGGGGGGCCGGCTTAGCGGGGCCTTCCCCCGGTGAGCAGTTCTTC. It translates to CASSLRGAGLAGPSPGEQFF.

This clonotype occurred many times. V usage is TRBV20-1 and J usage is TRBJ1-4; D is unresolved. V gave up 3 bases and J gave up 3 bases, with 11 bases separating them. CDR1 and CDR2 from the germline V gene are DFQATT and SNEGSKA (reference sequence). This CDR3 contains 14 residues. This CDR3 reads CSARIVPSNEKLFF. The CDR3 coding sequence is TGCAGTGCTAGGATTGTGCCCTCTAATGAAAAACTGTTTTTT.

There are many counts of this clonotype. The chain uses TRBV12-3 or TRBV12-4 and TRBJ1-5; D unclear. V shed 3 bases and J shed 2 bases, with 5 bases lying between them. The CDR3 loop spans 13 amino acids. The CDR3 reads CASSLHGNQPQHF. The DNA for the CDR3 is TGTGCCAGCAGTTTGCACGGCAATCAGCCCCAGCATTTT.

The chain uses TRBV5-1 and TRBJ1-2; no reliable D call. This CDR3 contains 14 residues. The ends were cut back, 4 bases at V and 6 bases at J, with 16 bases in the middle. CDR1 and CDR2 from the germline V gene are SGHRS and YFSETQ. The CDR3 region has the DNA TGCGCCAGCAGCCTAGACCCTACTGTGAATGGCTACACCTTC. Translated: CASSLDPTVNGYTF.

This clonotype is deemed medium-sized. The rearrangement uses TRBV12-3 or TRBV12-4 and TRBJ2-3, with D perhaps being TRBD1 or TRBD2 (5 bases each). The ends were cut back, 8 bases at V and 5 bases at J, with 14 bases in the middle. CDR3 size: 13 residues. DNA for the CDR3: TGTGCCAGCGGCCGGGACCTGGGAGATACGCAGTATTTT. Amino acids: CASGRDLGDTQYF.

This clonotype was detected ten times or more. V and J are TRBV6-5 and TRBJ1-1; the D gene is possibly TRBD1 (6 bases). Trimming took off 6 bases at V and 7 bases at J, with 12 bases between the two ends. The CDR3 sequence is 12 residues long. Germline CDR1 reads MNHEY; CDR2 reads SVGAGI. The CDR3 nucleotides are TGTGCCAGCAGCCGGACAGCACGTGAAGCTTTCTTT. Its translation: CASSRTAREAFF.

This clonotype was seen ten or more times. The chain couples TRBV12-3 or TRBV12-4 to TRBJ1-5; D may be TRBD1 (5 bases). V lost 2 bases to trimming and J lost 6 bases, with 8 bases between them. This CDR3 has 13 amino acids. The CDR3 reads CASSLTRGQPQHF. CDR3 sequence (DNA): TGTGCCAGCAGTTTAACAAGGGGTCAGCCCCAGCATTTT.

This clonotype was picked up many times. The rearrangement uses TRBV28 and TRBJ2-6; D is undetermined. The CDR3 has 16 amino acids. Germline V lookup: CDR1 MDHEN, CDR2 SYDVKM. Deletions cut 5 bases from V and 0 bases from J, with 11 bases between. CDR3 nucleotide sequence: TGTGCCAGCAGTAGGACCGCCGCCTCTGGGGCCAACGTCCTGACTTTC. Its protein is CASSRTAASGANVLTF.

This clonotype was counted at least ten times. The chain combines TRBV19 with TRBJ1-1; 8 bases fit TRBD1. The CDR3 runs to 17 residues. The germline V gene encodes CDR1 LNHDA and CDR2 SQIVND (reference sequence). Germline trimming cut 4 bases from V and 0 bases from J; bases unmatched to any gene: 10. CDR3 DNA: TGTGCCAGTAGTACCCACCGGGACAGGTCGATGAACACTGAAGCTTTCTTT. The encoded protein is CASSTHRDRSMNTEAFF.

This clonotype was detected ten times or more. The chain employs TRBV5-6 and TRBJ2-3, with TRBD2 matching over 8 bases. V lost 4 bases and J lost 2; bases outside the gene matches: 3. CDR1 and CDR2 from the germline V gene are SGHDT and YYEEEE. This CDR3 is built from 14 residues. The CDR3 DNA reads TGTGCCAGCAGCCGTAGCGGGAACACAGATACGCAGTATTTT. The encoded protein is CASSRSGNTDTQYF.

This clonotype was recorded at least ten times. The chain couples TRBV5-1 to TRBJ2-3; D call uncertain. Germline CDR1 and CDR2: SGHRS and YFSETQ. Trimming cost V 4 bases and J 5 bases, with 11 bases left between them. The CDR3 has 13 residues. The CDR3 sequence is CASSPLLEDTQYF. The DNA of the CDR3 is TGCGCCAGCAGCCCCCTGCTTGAAGATACGCAGTATTTT. The entire variable domain, with the rest obtained from reference TRBV5-1 and TRBJ2-3, is as follows: KAGVTQTPRYLIKTRGQQVTLSCSPISGHRSVSWYQQTPGQGLQFLFEYFSETQRNKGNFPGRFSGRQFSNSRSEMNVSTLELGDSALYLCASSPLLEDTQYFGPGTRLTVL.

This clonotype came up many times. This chain connects TRBV20-1 to TRBJ2-1; 8 bases line up with TRBD2. Germline CDR1 reads DFQATT; CDR2 reads SNEGSKA (reference sequence). The length of the CDR3 is 15 residues. V trimming: 4 bases; J trimming: 4 bases; junction bases outside the gene matches: 9. In DNA, the CDR3 is TGCAGTGCTACCTTTACGGGGGGGGCTTACAATGAGCAGTTCTTC. Its translation is CSATFTGGAYNEQFF.

The table lists this clonotype with many counts. The chain has TRBV20-1 and TRBJ2-5; 7 positions match TRBD2. The CDR3 has 14 residues. Germline V CDR1 and CDR2: DFQATT, SNEGSKA (reference sequence). Unmatched junction bases numbered 10, after V lost 4 bases and J lost 5 bases. In nucleotides, the CDR3 is TGCAGTGCTACAATTGAAGCGGGGAGGGAGACCCAGTACTTC. Amino acids: CSATIEAGRETQYF.

This clonotype has ten or more counts. The chain is built from TRBV7-7 and TRBJ2-3, with D unclear. The germline gives CDR1 SSHAT, CDR2 FNYEAQ (reference sequence). Trimming stripped 4 bases from V and 2 bases from J, with 7 bases between. This CDR3 comprises 13 residues. CDR3 sequence reads: CASSSTATDTQYF. The CDR3 DNA is TGTGCCAGCAGCTCGACTGCCACAGATACGCAGTATTTT.

This clonotype showed up many times. The chain combines TRBV30 with TRBJ2-5; D is ambiguous. From germline, CDR1 is GTSNPN and CDR2 SVGIG (reference sequence). The length of the CDR3 is 13 residues. V lost 4 bases and J 2 bases, leaving 11 bases between the germline ends. Here the CDR3 DNA reads TGTGCCTGGAATGATCTCCCTCAAGAGACCCAGTACTTC. It yields the protein CAWNDLPQETQYF.

This clonotype was observed many times. The gene calls are TRBV6-6 and TRBJ1-5; D might be TRBD1 (5 bases). Germline V gene data show CDR1 as MNHNY and CDR2 as SVGAGI (reference sequence). The V and J ends lost 3 bases and 5 bases respectively, with 11 bases between them. This CDR3 has 14 residues. CDR3 sequence reads: CASSYEGVHQPQHF. The CDR3 nucleotides are TGTGCCAGCAGTTATGAAGGGGTTCATCAGCCCCAGCATTTT.

This clonotype was seen repeatedly, ten times or more. The J gene is TRBJ1-1, the V gene TRBV7-2; D not resolved. V shed 1 base and J shed 4 bases, with 10 bases lying between them. The CDR3 runs to 14 residues. Germline V gene sequence: CDR1 SGHTA, CDR2 FQGNSA. This CDR3 reads CASSLEAAPTEAFF. The CDR3 bases are TGTGCCAGCAGCTTAGAGGCGGCCCCCACTGAAGCTTTCTTT.

This clonotype was detected ten times or more. The CDR3 sequence is CASSYLGFGTEAFF. The CDR3 DNA follows: TGTGCCAGCAGTTACTTGGGGTTTGGGACTGAAGCTTTCTTT. V gene TRBV6-5 combines with J gene TRBJ1-1; D not resolved. Germline V gene lookup returns CDR1 MNHEY and CDR2 SVGAGI. Trimming left V 1 base short and J 5 bases short, with 11 bases between. The CDR3 spans 14 residues.